This T cell receptor beta chain emerged from a study of beta chain features in type 1 diabetes. Germline V gene lookup returns CDR1 SGHNT and CDR2 YENEEA. The junction had 9 bases not matched to a gene; V was cut back by 3 bases and J by 1 base. This CDR3 has 17 residues. Expressed TCRB transcripts were sequenced after all isolated RNA was converted to cDNA. Clones were sequenced by immunoSEQ multiplex PCR, and TCRdb holds only the in-frame ones, with some missing. The sample records 400,000 to 450,000 clones, about 15% being singletons. The V call is TRBV11-3, the J call TRBJ2-1, with TRBD1 identical over 7 bases. Sequenced material: naive CD4+ T cells from blood. This TCR derives from a man aged 30-40 years in good health. The CDR3 sequence is CASSLGLTGYSYNEQFF. The CDR3 DNA sequence: TGTGCCAGCAGCTTGGGGTTGACAGGGTATTCCTACAATGAGCAGTTCTTC.